The 18 T cell receptor beta chains below were found in one sample sequenced in a study of T cells in Graves' hyperthyroidism and ophthalmopathy. TCR beta CDR3 regions were amplified from RNA transcripts. In the first-round RT-PCR of the TCR CDR3, the HTBI primer set was used. TCRdb reprocessed the multiplex PCR reads with MiXCR, giving one entry per CDR3 protein. The sample has around 340,000 distinct CDR3 sequences, approximately 18% seen once. Source material: blood. The receptors derive from a woman in her thirties or forties with Graves' ophthalmopathy.

V gene TRBV12-3 or TRBV12-4 combines with J gene TRBJ2-5; D is perhaps TRBD1 (6 bases). The V gene lost 4 bases and the J gene lost 1 base, with 10 bases spanning the gap. This CDR3 contains 14 residues. The chain's CDR3 is CASSSDRFQETQYF. CDR3 DNA: TGTGCCAGCAGTTCCGACAGGTTCCAAGAGACCCAGTACTTC.

This clonotype was counted a few times. Relative to the germline gene, one junction end is altered; a read error may explain this. This sequence joins TRBV27 and TRBJ2-5; D gene uncertain. CDR1 is MNHEY, CDR2 SMNVEV, per germline (reference sequence). The CDR3 is 13 residues long. The CDR3 coding sequence is TGTGCCAGAAGTTTCGGGTTAGGTGAGACTCAGTACTTC. Its translation is CARSFGLGETQYF.

This clonotype was detected ten times or more. J is TRBJ2-6 and V is TRBV6-1; D unclear. The CDR3 has 14 amino acids. Germline values: CDR1 MNHNS, CDR2 SASEGT. The ends were cut back, 8 bases at V and 0 bases at J, with 8 bases in the middle. The CDR3 nucleotides are TGTGCCAGCCGTAGTGCCTCTGGGGCCAACGTCCTGACTTTC. Translation: CASRSASGANVLTF.

This clonotype appeared many times. V gene TRBV11-3 combines with J gene TRBJ1-3, with no clear D. Germline CDR1 reads SGHNT; CDR2 reads YENEEA. CDR3 length: 16 residues. V was pared by 5 bases and J by 0 bases, with 14 bases between. CDR3 region: CASSPTLGNSGNTIYF. CDR3 nucleotide sequence: TGTGCCAGCAGCCCCACGCTGGGGAACTCTGGAAACACCATATATTTT.

This clonotype was seen at least ten times. This chain uses TRBV15 with TRBJ2-5, with a possible D match to TRBD2 (5 bases). Germline values: CDR1 LNHNV, CDR2 YYDKDF (reference sequence). V was shortened by 0 bases and J by 1 base, with 9 bases between the two germline ends. The CDR3 runs 15 residues. The CDR3 reads CATSRDLGVQETQYF. The DNA for the CDR3 is TGTGCCACCAGCAGAGATCTGGGAGTCCAAGAGACCCAGTACTTC.

Comment on this clonotype: Just one base apart from a much larger clone, this may be a read error. The CDR3 here is CASTLSRGREQYF. For the CDR3, the DNA is TGTGCCAGCACTTTATCTCGTGGGAGGGAACAGTACTTC. V usage is TRBV6-2 or TRBV6-3 and J usage is TRBJ2-7; 7 nucleotides line up with TRBD2. Trimming removed 7 bases from V and 10 bases from J; junction bases left unmatched: 13. Per germline, CDR1 MNHEY and CDR2 SVGEGT. The CDR3 runs to 13 residues.

This clonotype has a count of ten or more. In DNA, the CDR3 is TGTGCCAGCATCCCCCAAGGGGGGGGCACTGAAGCTTTCTTT. Encoded protein: CASIPQGGGTEAFF. The V call is TRBV27, the J call TRBJ1-1, with D possibly TRBD1 on 6 matching bases. Germline CDR1 reads MNHEY; CDR2 reads SMNVEV (reference sequence). Trimming cost V 7 bases and J 4 bases, with 16 bases left between them. The CDR3 has 14 amino acids.

The rearrangement uses TRBV12-3 or TRBV12-4 and TRBJ1-1; no clear D. The CDR3 is made up of 14 amino acids. V shed 5 bases and J shed 3 bases, with 13 bases lying between them. The CDR3 bases are TGTGCCAGCAGTGCCTGGGGAAAAGACACTGAAGCTTTCTTT. The encoded protein is CASSAWGKDTEAFF.

This clonotype was seen many times. The chain is built from TRBV9 and TRBJ1-6; D call uncertain. Trimming stripped 4 bases from V and 6 bases from J, with 17 bases between. This CDR3 spans 16 amino acids. Looked up from germline, CDR1 is SGDLS and CDR2 is YYNGEE. This CDR3 is CASSPREANSNSPLHF. In DNA, the CDR3 is TGTGCCAGCAGCCCTAGAGAGGCGAACTCTAATTCACCCCTCCACTTT.

This clonotype was counted many times. The V and J genes are TRBV9 and TRBJ1-2; D is unclear. Trimming cost V 0 bases and J 8 bases, with 17 bases left between them. This CDR3 region has 15 residues. Germline V CDR1 and CDR2: SGDLS, YYNGEE. The CDR3: CASSVATGSREGYTF. Here the CDR3 DNA reads TGTGCCAGCAGCGTAGCTACGGGATCGCGCGAGGGCTACACCTTC.

This clonotype appeared many times. The chain has TRBV28 and TRBJ1-1, with 10 bases matching TRBD1. Unmatched junction bases numbered 8, after V lost 3 bases and J lost 10 bases. The CDR3 loop spans 14 amino acids. Germline V gene lookup returns CDR1 MDHEN and CDR2 SYDVKM. CDR3 region: CASSFARQGARAFF. DNA for the CDR3: TGTGCCAGCAGTTTTGCCCGACAGGGGGCCCGAGCTTTCTTT.

This clonotype has a count of ten or more. The chain employs TRBV24-1 and TRBJ1-5; the D gene is possibly TRBD1 (5 bases). This CDR3 contains 14 residues. Germline lookup yields CDR1 KGHDR and CDR2 SFDVKD. V gave up 5 bases and J gave up 4 bases, with 11 bases separating them. The CDR3 nucleotides are TGTGCCACCAGTGGAGGGGTTGGTAATCAGCCCCAGCATTTT. This translates into CATSGGVGNQPQHF.

This clonotype was recorded many times. A much larger clone lies one base from this, so it may be a read error. The chain couples TRBV12-3 or TRBV12-4 to TRBJ1-1; D remains unclear. With 8 bases removed from V and 0 bases from J, the gap between germline ends came to 10 bases. This CDR3 is built from 13 residues. The CDR3 protein is CASGYALNTEAFF. CDR3 nucleotides: TGTGCCAGCGGCTACGCCTTGAACACTGAAGCTTTCTTT.

This clonotype was picked up many times. V is TRBV20-1 and J is TRBJ1-2, with 7 bases matching TRBD1. CDR3 size: 14 residues. Unmatched junction bases numbered 6, after V lost 3 bases and J lost 2 bases. The germline gives CDR1 DFQATT, CDR2 SNEGSKA (reference sequence). CDR3 bases: TGCAGTGCTAGCCGTAAGGGGGCAAACTATGGCTACACCTTC. It is translated as CSASRKGANYGYTF.

This clonotype was seen at least ten times. This chain links TRBV5-1 with TRBJ1-3; 10 bases map to TRBD1. The CDR3 loop spans 16 amino acids. Germline trimming cut 6 bases from V and 1 base from J; bases unmatched to any gene: 7. The V gene's germline CDR1 is SGHRS and CDR2 YFSETQ. CDR3 coding DNA: TGCGCCAGCACCGCCGGGGACAGGGGATCTGGAAACACCATATATTTT. This sequence encodes CASTAGDRGSGNTIYF.

At least ten counts were recorded for this clonotype. V gene TRBV6-1 combines with J gene TRBJ1-2, with unresolved D. Trimming stripped 1 base from V and 8 bases from J, with 11 bases between. The CDR3 sequence is 13 residues long. Germline V CDR1 and CDR2: MNHNS, SASEGT. The DNA for the CDR3 is TGTGCCAGCAGTGAAGAAGGGTTGGGAGGCTACACCTTC. It codes for CASSEEGLGGYTF.

This clonotype was observed many times. This chain links TRBV28 with TRBJ1-1; TRBD1 is a possible D gene (6 bases). This CDR3 is built from 14 residues. Trimming left V 4 bases short and J 0 bases short, with 9 bases between. Germline CDR1 and CDR2: MDHEN and SYDVKM. The CDR3: CASSYRVMNTEAFF. DNA of the CDR3: TGTGCCAGCAGTTACAGGGTAATGAACACTGAAGCTTTCTTT.

This clonotype has at least ten counts. The chain employs TRBV20-1 and TRBJ2-2; TRBD1 matches 8 bases. Germline-derived CDR1 and CDR2 are DFQATT and SNEGSKA (reference sequence). The CDR3 runs to 16 residues. The J segment lost 0 bases and the V segment lost 3 bases, leaving 6 bases of the junction unmatched. The CDR3 DNA is TGCAGTGCTAGCCCCTTCAGGGGGCCGAACACCGGGGAGCTGTTTTTT. It codes for CSASPFRGPNTGELFF.